This T cell receptor beta chain came from a study of T cells after somatic rescue of genetic block. Data came from immunoSEQ multiplex PCR; TCRdb stores just in-frame clones and leaves some out. The table shows some 67,000 clones, with around 92% occurring only once. Trimming left V 0 bases short and J 2 bases short, with 18 bases between. The germline V gene encodes CDR1 SGHNT and CDR2 YYREEE (reference sequence). The CDR3 has 18 residues. The source of this sequence is a man aged 40-49 years. The chain recombines TRBV5-4 with TRBJ2-1; the D gene is possibly TRBD1 (7 bases). Sequencing was performed on peripheral blood mononuclear cells (PBMCs). Here the CDR3 DNA reads TGTGCCAGCAGCTTGGACAGGGGAGGTGGTTTCGCCTACAATGAGCAGTTCTTC. It yields the protein CASSLDRGGGFAYNEQFF.